The clone carrying this T cell receptor (beta chain) was detected many times. The sample belongs to a study of regulatory T cells in long-lasting Graves disease. Time point meaning: newly diagnosed GD, antithyroid drugs for less than 3 months. Making the TCR library involved RNA that had been extracted from PBMCs. Assembly of TCR beta libraries relied on iRepertoire HTBI primers together with Arm-PCR of CDR3 regions. TCRdb processed the multiplex PCR reads anew with MiXCR; each CDR3 protein has one entry. This table has a few hundred thousand distinct CDR3 sequences, 20% to 25% appearing once. V was pared by 2 bases and J by 0 bases, with 7 bases between. CDR1 is LGHDT, CDR2 YNNKEL, per germline (reference sequence). The length of the CDR3 is 14 residues.

This rearrangement joins TRBV3-1 to TRBJ1-1, with D uncertain. The clonotype was recovered from a female donor with Graves disease. Source: peripheral blood mononuclear cells (PBMCs), taken at new diagnosis, from a patient treated with antithyroid drugs. This chain's CDR3 is CASSQFIMNTEAFF. Written as DNA, the CDR3 is TGTGCCAGCAGCCAATTTATCATGAACACTGAAGCTTTCTTT.